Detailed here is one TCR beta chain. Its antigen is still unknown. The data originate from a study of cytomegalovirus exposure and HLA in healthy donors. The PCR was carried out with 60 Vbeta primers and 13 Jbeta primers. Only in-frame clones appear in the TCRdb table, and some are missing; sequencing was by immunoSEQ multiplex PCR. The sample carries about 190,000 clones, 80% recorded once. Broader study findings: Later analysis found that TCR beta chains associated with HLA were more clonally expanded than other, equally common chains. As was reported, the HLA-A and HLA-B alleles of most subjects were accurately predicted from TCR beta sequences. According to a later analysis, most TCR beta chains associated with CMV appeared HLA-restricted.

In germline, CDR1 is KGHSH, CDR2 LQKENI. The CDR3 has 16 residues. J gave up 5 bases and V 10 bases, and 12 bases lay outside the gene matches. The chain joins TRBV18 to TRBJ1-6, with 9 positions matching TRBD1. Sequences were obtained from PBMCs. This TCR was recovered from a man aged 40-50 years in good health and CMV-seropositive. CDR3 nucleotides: TGTGCCACCAATCAACAGGGGGCAGCGGATAATTCACCCCTCCACTTT. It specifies CATNQQGAADNSPLHF.